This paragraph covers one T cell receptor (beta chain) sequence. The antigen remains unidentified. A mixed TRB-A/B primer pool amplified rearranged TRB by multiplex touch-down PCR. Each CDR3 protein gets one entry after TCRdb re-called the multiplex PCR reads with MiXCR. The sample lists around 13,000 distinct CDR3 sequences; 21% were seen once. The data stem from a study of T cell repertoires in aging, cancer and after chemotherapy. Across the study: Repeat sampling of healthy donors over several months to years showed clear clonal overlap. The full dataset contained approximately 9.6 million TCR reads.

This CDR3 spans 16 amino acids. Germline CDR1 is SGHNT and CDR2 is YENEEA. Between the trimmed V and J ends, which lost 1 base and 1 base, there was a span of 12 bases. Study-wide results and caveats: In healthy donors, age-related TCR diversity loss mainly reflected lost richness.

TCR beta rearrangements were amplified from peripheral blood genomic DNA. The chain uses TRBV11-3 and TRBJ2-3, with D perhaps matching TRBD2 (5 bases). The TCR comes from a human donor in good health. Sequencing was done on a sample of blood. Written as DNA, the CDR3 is TGTGCCAGCAGCTTAGGATCGGACTCCCGCACAGATACGCAGTATTTT. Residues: CASSLGSDSRTDTQYF.